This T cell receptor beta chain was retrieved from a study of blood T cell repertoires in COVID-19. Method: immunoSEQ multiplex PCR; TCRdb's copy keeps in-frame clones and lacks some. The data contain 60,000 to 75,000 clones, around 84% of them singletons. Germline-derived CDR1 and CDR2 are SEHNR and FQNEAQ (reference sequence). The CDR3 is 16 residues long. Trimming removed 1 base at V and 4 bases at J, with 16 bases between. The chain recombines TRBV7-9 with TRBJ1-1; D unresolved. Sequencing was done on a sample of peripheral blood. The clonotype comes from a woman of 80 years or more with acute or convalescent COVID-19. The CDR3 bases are TGTGCCAGCAGCTTAGAATGGTCGGTGGTGGTCACTGAAGCTTTCTTT. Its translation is CASSLEWSVVVTEAFF.